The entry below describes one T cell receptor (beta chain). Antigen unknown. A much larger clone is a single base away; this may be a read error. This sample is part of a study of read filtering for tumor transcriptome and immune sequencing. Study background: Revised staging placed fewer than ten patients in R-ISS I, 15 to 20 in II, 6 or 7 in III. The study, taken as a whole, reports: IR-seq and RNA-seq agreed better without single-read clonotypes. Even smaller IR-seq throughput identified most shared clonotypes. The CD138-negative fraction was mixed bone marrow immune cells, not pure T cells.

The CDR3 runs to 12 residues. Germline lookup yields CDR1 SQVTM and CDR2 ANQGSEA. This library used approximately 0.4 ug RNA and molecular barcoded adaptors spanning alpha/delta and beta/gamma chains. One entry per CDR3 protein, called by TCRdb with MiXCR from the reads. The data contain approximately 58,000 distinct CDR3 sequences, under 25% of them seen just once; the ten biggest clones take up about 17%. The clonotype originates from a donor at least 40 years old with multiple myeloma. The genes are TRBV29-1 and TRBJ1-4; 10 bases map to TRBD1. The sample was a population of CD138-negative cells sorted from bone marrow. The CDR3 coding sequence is TGCAGCGTGAGGACAGGGGGTGAAAGACTGTTTTTT. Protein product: CSVRTGGERLFF.